Sequencing of this T cell receptor (beta chain) was carried out in a study of T cell clones after liver transplantation. Study information: A pre-transplant mixed lymphocyte reaction with TCRbeta sequencing defined graft-donor-reactive clones followed in post-transplant blood. Study-level points and caveats: Migration into the graft, not deletion, may explain lost graft donor-reactive T cells.

Sequencing was performed with immunoSEQ multiplex PCR; in TCRdb, only in-frame clones are kept and a portion is missing. This table holds tens of thousands of clones, around 70% found once. The CDR3 is 15 amino acids. Germline V gene sequence: CDR1 WSHSY, CDR2 SAAADI. Trimming pared 0 bases from V and 1 base from J, leaving 7 bases between. Remarks on this clone: Its antigen is unidentified.

CD3+CD4+ and CD3+CD8+ cells were FACS-sorted from thawed unstimulated PBMCs. The rearrangement joins TRBV10-2 to TRBJ2-1; D is undetermined. Sequenced material: CD4+ T cells from blood, taken at the 22-month timepoint. This TCR was sampled from a human patient who received a liver transplant. Part of the T cells may come from the graft donor. The CDR3 is CASSESGLSYNEQFF. The CDR3 DNA follows: TGCGCCAGCAGTGAGTCGGGTTTATCCTACAATGAGCAGTTCTTC.